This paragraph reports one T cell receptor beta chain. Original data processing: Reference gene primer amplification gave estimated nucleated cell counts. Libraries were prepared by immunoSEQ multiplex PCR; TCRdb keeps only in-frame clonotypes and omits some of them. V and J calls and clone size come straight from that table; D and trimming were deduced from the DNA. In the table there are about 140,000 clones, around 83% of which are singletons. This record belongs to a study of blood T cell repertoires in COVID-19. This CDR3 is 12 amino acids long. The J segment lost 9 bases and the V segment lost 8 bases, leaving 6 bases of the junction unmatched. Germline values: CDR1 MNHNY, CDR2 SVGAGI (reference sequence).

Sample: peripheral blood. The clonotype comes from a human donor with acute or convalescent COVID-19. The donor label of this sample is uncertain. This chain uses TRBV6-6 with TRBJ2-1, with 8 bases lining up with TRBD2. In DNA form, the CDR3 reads TGTGCCAGCGCCCGGACTAGCAGTGAGCAGTTCTTC. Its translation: CASARTSSEQFF.